This T cell receptor (beta chain) originates from a study of identical twins. Findings of the study overall: A lower insertion count was a feature of abundant cord blood beta clonotypes, with no such feature in memory repertoires. Potential partial confounding of zero-insertion analyses by invariant MAIT and iNKT cells was noted.

The CDR3 is made up of 13 amino acids. CDR1 and CDR2 from the germline V gene are MNHEY and SVGAGI. Trimming cost V 4 bases and J 1 base, with 5 bases left between them. Using its own MiXCR run on the 5' RACE reads, TCRdb lists one record per CDR3 protein. The sample includes around 500,000 distinct CDR3 sequences, 12% to 15% of them seen just once. This clonotype was detected only a few times. Its antigen is unknown. The same sample was also studied in work on yellow fever vaccine responses in identical twins.

This receptor was obtained from a woman between 18 and 29 years old in good health. The material sequenced was CD4+ T cells sorted from blood. The V and J genes are TRBV6-5 and TRBJ2-1; D is uncertain. Here the CDR3 DNA reads TGTGCCAGCAGTTGGGGTTCCTACAATGAGCAGTTCTTC. Translated: CASSWGSYNEQFF.